This TCR beta chain was obtained from a study of OX40 agonist ivuxolimab in advanced cancers. Study-wide results and caveats: Among the lowest peripheral clonal expansion occurred in 0.1-3.0 mg/kg partial responders. At doses 0.1 to 3.0 mg/kg, CD4+ and CD8+ clones expanded.

Some clones are missing from TCRdb's copy, which holds only in-frame ones; the method was immunoSEQ multiplex PCR. The sample yields tens of thousands of clones, approximately 84% seen once. On this clone: The antigen remains unidentified.

CDR3 length: 17 residues. CDR1 SGHRS and CDR2 YFSETQ come from the germline V gene. V was clipped by 3 bases and J by 3 bases, with 18 bases between them. Sequencing was performed on CD4+ or CD8+ T cells sorted from blood, taken in a trial of the OX40 agonist ivuxolimab. The clonotype was recovered from an adult with an advanced solid tumor such as melanoma, head and neck, liver or kidney cancer. The genes are TRBV5-1 and TRBJ2-2; D unclear. The CDR3 region is CASSSNGLIPYTGELFF. The CDR3 coding sequence is TGCGCCAGCAGCTCCAACGGTCTTATCCCCTACACCGGGGAGCTGTTTTTT.